This TCR beta chain originates from a study of response to subunit inactivated influenza vaccine. Germline CDR1 reads DFQATT; CDR2 reads SNEGSKA (reference sequence). This CDR3 is 17 amino acids long. Trimming shortened V by 1 base and J by 0 bases, and 19 bases separated the two germline ends. Concerning this clonotype itself: What it binds is not known.

Findings of the study overall: The authors proposed limited new T cell recruitment per seasonal influenza vaccination.

TCRdb re-called the RT-PCR reads with MiXCR, one entry per CDR3 protein. This sample has 400,000 to 650,000 distinct CDR3 sequences, with approximately 7.2% found just once. The sequenced sample was PBMCs from blood, obtained roughly 24 months after vaccination. The origin of this receptor is a man aged 50-75 years who received an inactivated influenza vaccine. V usage is TRBV20-1 and J usage is TRBJ2-7; D perhaps matches TRBD1 (6 bases). CDR3: CSARALKPGQISYEQYF. CDR3 sequence (DNA): TGCAGTGCTAGAGCTCTTAAACCGGGACAAATCTCCTACGAGCAGTACTTC.